This TCR beta chain stems from a study of blood T cell repertoires in COVID-19. Study processing details: How many nucleated cells were present was estimated from reference gene primer amplification. The data were produced by immunoSEQ multiplex PCR, yet TCRdb's version contains in-frame clones alone and is incomplete. The DNA was the basis for D and trimming; V, J and clone size are from that table. The sample yields some 270,000 clones, 80% to 90% seen once. The CDR3 is made up of 15 amino acids. V gave up 7 bases and J gave up 6 bases; unmatched junction bases: 7. The germline V gene encodes CDR1 SEHNR and CDR2 FQNEAQ (reference sequence).

The specimen was peripheral blood. This receptor was taken from a woman aged 70-85 years with acute or convalescent COVID-19. This chain uses TRBV7-9 with TRBJ2-1; TRBD2 matches at 12 bases. For the CDR3, the DNA is TGTGCCAGCACCAAACTAGCGGGGGGCCCCAATGAGCAGTTCTTC. This translates into CASTKLAGGPNEQFF.